This entry concerns a single T cell receptor (beta chain). In the original processing: Estimation of nucleated cell counts relied on the amplification of reference gene primers. TCRdb's table, derived via immunoSEQ multiplex PCR, lists solely in-frame clones and lacks some. From that table come the V and J calls and clone size; the DNA was used to work out D and trimming. The sample includes over 200,000 clones, less than 90% of them seen just once. Losses at the gene ends were 4 bases for V and 8 bases for J; bases not matched to a gene: 11. The CDR3 length is 15 residues. Germline loops: CDR1 SGHRS, CDR2 YFSETQ. This record belongs to a study of blood T cell repertoires in COVID-19.

This TCR was recovered from a woman in her sixties or seventies with active or convalescent COVID-19. Sequencing input: peripheral blood. The chain is built from TRBV5-1 and TRBJ1-4, with TRBD1 matching 7 bases. The chain's CDR3 is CASSPIGTAEEKLFF. DNA of the CDR3: TGCGCCAGCAGCCCGATCGGGACAGCGGAGGAAAAACTGTTTTTT.